Presented here are 15 T cell receptor beta chains from one specimen sequenced in a study of tissue T cells after allogeneic stem cell transplantation. Regarding time point: mouse harvest day 14 after allogeneic transplant. Mouse grafts combined 10^7 T-cell-depleted bone marrow cells with 10^6 splenic CD5+ T cells. The protocol was immunoSEQ multiplex PCR, while the TCRdb copy is restricted to in-frame clones and leaves out a portion. Here the sample spans some 2,000 clones, about half being singletons. Sequencing used liver tissue. Receptors were obtained from a female BALB/c mouse given C57BL/6 T cells with graft-versus-host disease after an allogeneic hematopoietic cell transplant.

Within the sample, this clone is medium-sized. Genes here carry mouse names. The CDR3 extends 1 residue past the end of the read, so its final part is completed from the germline J gene. The chain is built from TRBV13-1 and TRBJ2-7; D remains unclear. CDR1 and CDR2 (germline): NSHNY, SYGAGN. V was trimmed by 0 bases and J by 3 bases, leaving 7 bases between them. The CDR3 covers 13 residues. Partial CDR3 DNA: TGTGCCAGCAGTGATGCACAGTACTATGAACAGTAC. Encoded protein: CASSDAQYYEQY. In full, the CDR3 is CASSDAQYYEQYF.

As concerns this clone: Mouse gene names apply. The CDR3 end lies 1 residue beyond the end of the read and is filled in from the germline J gene. The same CDR3 is also encoded by other DNA sequences in this sample. This chain connects TRBV13-1 to TRBJ2-3; D possibly corresponds to TRBD1 (6 bases). This CDR3 contains 15 residues. The germline gives CDR1 NSHNY, CDR2 SYGAGN. Trimming took off 2 bases at V and 1 base at J, with 11 bases between the two ends. The CDR3 bases that were read are TGTGCCAGCAGTGACGCCAGGGGCCGTGCAGAAACGCTGTAT. As protein: CASSDARGRAETLY. The complete CDR3 protein is CASSDARGRAETLYF.

With respect to this clone: This probably arose from a read error, given a far larger clone one base away. Genes and germline are mouse. The read is 1 residue too short to cover the CDR3 end, so that end is filled in from the germline J gene. The chain recombines TRBV13-2 with TRBJ1-4; TRBD1 matches at 8 bases. The CDR3 is 14 residues long. Per the germline V gene, CDR1 is NNHNN and CDR2 is SYGAGS (reference sequence). CDR3 bases read: TGTGCCAGCTCTTCCGGGACAGGCAACGACAGATTATTT. Translating gives CASSSGTGNDRLF. The entire CDR3 reads CASSSGTGNDRLFF.

This clone is labeled as medium-sized. Genes and germline are mouse. Read sequence stops 1 residue before the CDR3 end, and the germline J gene provides the missing end. J is TRBJ2-3 and V is TRBV31; 11 nucleotides agree with TRBD2. The CDR3 runs 15 residues. The germline V gene has CDR1 GKSSPN and CDR2 SITVG. Germline trimming cut 1 base from V and 2 bases from J; bases unmatched to any gene: 2. The CDR3 spells CAWSPGLGAAETLYF. The sequenced CDR3 bases are TGTGCCTGGAGTCCGGGACTGGGGGCTGCAGAAACGCTGTAT.

In regard to this clone: The gene names here belong to mouse. The read falls 1 residue short of the CDR3 end, and the missing part is taken from the germline J gene. The chain recombines TRBV15 with TRBJ1-2; 9 bases agree with TRBD1. Germline V lookup: CDR1 SGHND, CDR2 FRSKSL. V trimming: 3 bases; J trimming: 1 base; junction bases outside the gene matches: 0. This CDR3 has 14 residues. The CDR3 sequence: CASSLGQGNSDYTF. The part of the CDR3 DNA that was read is TGTGCCAGCAGTTTGGGACAGGGAAACTCCGACTACACC.

This clone qualifies as medium-sized. These gene names are mouse names. The observed sequence ends 1 residue before the CDR3 terminus, with the missing tail filled in from the germline J gene. J is TRBJ2-3 and V is TRBV16; D might be TRBD1 (5 bases). Germline V gene sequence: CDR1 SGHSA, CDR2 FRNQAP. There are 14 residues in the CDR3. Deletions cut 3 bases from V and 0 bases from J, with 7 bases between. CDR3: CASSLTASAETLYF. CDR3 bases read: TGTGCAAGCAGCTTGACAGCTAGTGCAGAAACGCTGTAT.

Worth noting for this clone: These gene names are mouse names. Coverage ceases 1 residue before the CDR3 finishes, and the germline J gene fills in the end. The chain links TRBV13-3 to TRBJ2-7; 8 bases line up with TRBD2. The CDR3 is 14 amino acids. Germline CDR1 is NNHDY and CDR2 is SYVADS. The V and J ends lost 0 bases and 2 bases, in that order; junction bases with no gene match: 1. The covered CDR3 bases are TGTGCCAGCAGTGATGTGGGGGGGACCTATGAACAGTAC. This encodes CASSDVGGTYEQY. The entire CDR3 protein reads CASSDVGGTYEQYF.

Concerning this clone: Germline and genes: mouse. Read coverage stops 1 residue before the CDR3 terminus; the germline J gene supplies the remainder. The rearrangement joins TRBV14 to TRBJ1-1; D remains unclear. This CDR3 is built from 12 residues. Trimming cost V 2 bases and J 0 bases, with 2 bases left between them. Germline V gene lookup returns CDR1 SGHDT and CDR2 FRDEAV. CDR3 DNA (partial): TGTGCCAGCAGTTTTCAGAACACAGAAGTCTTC. Translating it yields CASSFQNTEVF. The full CDR3 sequence reads CASSFQNTEVFF.

By share of the sample, this clone is medium-sized. Gene names and germline refer to mouse. The CDR3 end falls 1 residue outside the read, so it is completed with the germline J gene. V is TRBV12-2 and J is TRBJ2-7; possible D gene TRBD2, 6 bases. CDR1 and CDR2 from the germline V gene are SGHLS and HYDKME. The length of the CDR3 is 14 residues. V was pared by 2 bases and J by 1 base, with 11 bases between. This chain's CDR3 is CASSPGTLSYEQYF. The sequenced CDR3 bases are TGTGCCAGCTCTCCCGGGACTTTATCCTATGAACAGTAC. The whole variable domain, filled in from reference TRBV12-2 and TRBJ2-7, reads NSGVVQSPRYIIKGKGERSILKCIPISGHLSVAWYQQTQGQELKFFIQHYDKMERDKGNLPSRFSVQQFDDYHSEMNMSALELEDSAVYFCASSPGTLSYEQYFGPGTRLTVL.

In this sample, this clone is large. Genes here carry mouse names. The sequenced CDR3 bases are TGTGCCAGCAGTGATCGGGCTGAGCAGTTC. It specifies CASSDRAEQF. The whole CDR3 is CASSDRAEQFF. This chain uses TRBV13-3 with TRBJ2-1; D gene uncertain. The CDR3 is cut off 1 residue early in the read; its end comes from the germline J gene. CDR1 is NNHDY and CDR2 is SYVADS in the germline V gene. This CDR3 contains 11 residues. Between the trimmed V and J ends, which lost 1 base and 7 bases, there was a span of 3 bases.

In regard to this clone: Germline and genes: mouse. The read comes to an end 1 residue before the CDR3 does, leaving the germline J gene to fill in the end. The genes are TRBV31 and TRBJ1-1; 9 bases line up with TRBD1. V was pared by 4 bases and J by 1 base, with 1 base of the junction left unmatched. Germline assignment: CDR1 GKSSPN and CDR2 SITVG. The CDR3 is made up of 13 amino acids. The CDR3 sequence: CAWTDRGNTEVFF. The covered CDR3 bases are TGTGCCTGGACGGACAGGGGAAACACAGAAGTCTTC.

As for this clone: The listed genes are named as in mouse. The sequenced fragment ends 1 residue before the CDR3 boundary, so the rest is inferred from the germline J gene. J is TRBJ1-3 and V is TRBV26, with D uncertain. Trimming took off 6 bases at V and 0 bases at J, with 9 bases between the two ends. The CDR3 runs 14 residues. Germline lookup yields CDR1 KGHPV and CDR2 FQNQEV (reference sequence). The sequenced CDR3 bases are TGTGCCAGCAGCCCTGGAAATTCTGGAAATACGCTCTAT. Translating gives CASSPGNSGNTLY. The whole CDR3 sequence is CASSPGNSGNTLYF.

Of note for this clone: The gene symbols are mouse symbols. CDR3 in amino acids: CASSPRQNTEVFF. The DNA read from the CDR3 is TGTGCCAGCTCTCCCAGACAGAACACAGAAGTCTTC. This chain joins TRBV12-2 and TRBJ1-1; D is undetermined. The missing CDR3 end, 1 residue past where the read stops, is filled in from the germline J gene. The CDR3 spans 13 residues. V was clipped by 2 bases and J by 0 bases, with 6 bases between them. Per germline, CDR1 SGHLS and CDR2 HYDKME.

The sample holds a few counts of this clone. Gene names denote mouse genes. The read is 1 residue too short to cover the CDR3 end, so that end is filled in from the germline J gene. The V gene is TRBV26, the J gene TRBJ2-7; 8 bases agree with TRBD1. Losses at the gene ends were 0 bases for V and 4 bases for J; bases not matched to a gene: 2. The length of the CDR3 is 14 residues. The germline gives CDR1 KGHPV, CDR2 FQNQEV (reference sequence). CDR3 sequence reads: CASSLSRQGYEQYF. The part of the CDR3 DNA that was read is TGTGCCAGCAGTCTGTCGAGACAGGGGTATGAACAGTAC.

Details on this clone: Gene names and germline refer to mouse. The DNA ends 1 residue before the CDR3 does, and the rest of the CDR3 is filled in from the germline J gene. This chain links TRBV26 with TRBJ2-3; weak D call: TRBD2 (5 bases). V was clipped by 0 bases and J by 6 bases, with 7 bases between them. This CDR3 region has 13 residues. In germline, CDR1 is KGHPV, CDR2 FQNQEV (reference sequence). The CDR3 bases that were read are TGTGCCAGCAGTCTGTCGATGGGGGAAACGCTGTAT. Amino acid sequence: CASSLSMGETLY. The CDR3 in its entirety is CASSLSMGETLYF.